These 5 T cell receptor beta chains were all obtained from the same sample, sequenced in a study of beta chain features in type 1 diabetes. Study-wide results and caveats: Type 1 diabetes patients had TCRB CDR3s that were shorter (moderately but significantly so) in all four CD4+ subsets.

No antigen has been identified for these receptors. Reverse transcribing all isolated RNA meant expressed TCRB transcripts were sequenced. The method was immunoSEQ multiplex PCR; TCRdb's version includes in-frame clones alone and lacks a portion of them. Here the sample spans approximately 160,000 clones, approximately 62% being singletons. Sequenced sample: naive CD4+ T cells from blood. The receptor set was obtained from a young man with type 1 diabetes.

V and J are TRBV20-1 and TRBJ2-1, with no clear D. V lost 0 bases, J lost 7 bases, and 4 bases lay in between. This CDR3 is 11 amino acids long. Germline CDR1 DFQATT, CDR2 SNEGSKA (reference sequence). CDR3 sequence (DNA): TGCAGTGCTAGAGATGGGAATGAGCAGTTCTTC. Residues: CSARDGNEQFF.

V is TRBV27 and J is TRBJ2-5; D is uncertain. The ends were cut back, 2 bases at V and 0 bases at J, with 4 bases in the middle. The length of the CDR3 is 13 residues. Germline V gene data show CDR1 as MNHEY and CDR2 as SMNVEV (reference sequence). The CDR3 region is CASSLTYQETQYF. DNA for the CDR3: TGTGCCAGCAGTTTAACATACCAAGAGACCCAGTACTTC.

This chain connects TRBV7-2 to TRBJ2-5, with TRBD2 matching over 16 bases. Germline V gene sequence: CDR1 SGHTA, CDR2 FQGNSA. The J segment lost 5 bases and the V segment lost 5 bases, leaving 5 bases of the junction unmatched. The CDR3 extends over 16 amino acids. The CDR3 DNA follows: TGTGCCAGCAGCCCGGGACTAGCGGGGGGGCGTGAGACCCAGTACTTC. Residues: CASSPGLAGGRETQYF.

Written as DNA, the CDR3 is TGTGCCAGCAGCTTCGGGACTAGCGGGTACAATGAGCAGTTCTTC. As protein: CASSFGTSGYNEQFF. The chain links TRBV7-9 to TRBJ2-1, with 12 bases that match TRBD2. J gave up 4 bases and V 3 bases, and 1 base lay outside the gene matches. Germline loops: CDR1 SEHNR, CDR2 FQNEAQ (reference sequence). The CDR3 is made up of 15 amino acids.

This chain uses TRBV20-1 with TRBJ2-7; D not certain. V lost 1 base and J 2 bases, leaving 3 bases between the germline ends. The CDR3 has 11 residues. CDR1 DFQATT and CDR2 SNEGSKA come from the germline V gene (reference sequence). DNA for the CDR3: TGCAGTGCTAGAGTACCCTACGAGCAGTACTTC. Translation: CSARVPYEQYF.